These T cell receptor beta chains were read from a single sample in a study of beta chain features in type 1 diabetes. Assay used: immunoSEQ multiplex PCR; TCRdb lists only in-frame clones, some missing. The sample contains 130,000 to 150,000 clones, roughly 48% of which appear only once. The sequenced sample was Tregs from blood. These receptors were obtained from a man between 18 and 29 years old in good health. The conserved cysteine and the conserved F or W are not part of the CDR3 here.

V: TRBV18
J: TRBJ1-1
CDR3: ASSRQGSAEAF

V: TRBV7-2
J: TRBJ2-3
CDR3: ASSTTGAYLGTQY

V: TRBV29-1
J: TRBJ2-7
CDR3: SVEEPGLAGRFAQY

V: TRBV7-2
J: TRBJ1-4
CDR3: ASSDTGIGAINEKLF

V: TRBV5-1
J: TRBJ2-5
CDR3: ASTGLQETQY

V: TRBV7-2
J: TRBJ2-7
CDR3: ASSTGLLAYEQY

V: TRBV7-2
J: TRBJ2-7
CDR3: ASSFGGGPTYEQY

V: TRBV7-2
J: TRBJ2-1
CDR3: ASSPQYEQF

V: TRBV30
J: TRBJ2-3
CDR3: AWSVPGWRTDTQY

V: TRBV28
J: TRBJ2-7
CDR3: ASSLPSDEQY

V: TRBV5-1
J: TRBJ1-2
CDR3: ASSLQGWTSNYGYT

V: TRBV6-6
J: TRBJ1-1
CDR3: ASSKYRGPTEAF

V: TRBV7-8
J: TRBJ1-1
CDR3: ASSGRQGATEAF

V: TRBV4-1
J: TRBJ2-3
CDR3: ASSQDPSGVSGDTQY

V: TRBV6-5
J: TRBJ2-3
CDR3: ASSYSYSTDTQY

V: TRBV5-1
J: TRBJ2-5
CDR3: ASSFRYYGQETQY

V: TRBV7-2
J: TRBJ2-3
CDR3: ASSPPGTDTQY

V: TRBV30
J: TRBJ2-5
CDR3: AWSVPHERFRVEETQY

V: TRBV7-9
J: TRBJ1-1
CDR3: ASSLIGGRSTEAF

V: TRBV28
J: TRBJ2-7
CDR3: ASSLRPGRVQRDEQY

V: TRBV19
J: TRBJ2-1
CDR3: ATSTGAYNEQF

V: TRBV2
J: TRBJ2-5
CDR3: ASNGGTGQETQY

V: TRBV5-1
J: TRBJ2-3
CDR3: ASSRRRGVFTDTQY

V: TRBV5-1
J: TRBJ2-1
CDR3: ASRRSSYNEQF

V: TRBV7-8
J: TRBJ1-3
CDR3: ASSLSISGNTIY

V: TRBV19
J: TRBJ1-1
CDR3: ASSTSGARNTEAF

V: TRBV5-1
J: TRBJ2-2
CDR3: ASSAGTGELF

V: TRBV19
J: .
CDR3: ASSRAGASGTYEQY

V: TRBV5-1
J: TRBJ2-7
CDR3: ASSGTVSSYEQY

V: TRBV10-3
J: TRBJ1-6
CDR3: AISELGQGNSPLH

V: TRBV19
J: TRBJ1-1
CDR3: ASSPRTFRGNTEAF

V: TRBV6-1
J: TRBJ1-1
CDR3: ASGSGTGNTEAF

V: TRBV5-6
J: TRBJ1-2
CDR3: ASSLGDRGLGGYT

V: TRBV28
J: TRBJ2-1
CDR3: ASSFGGRGGAGEQF

V: TRBV29-1
J: TRBJ1-1
CDR3: SVVTGGTEAF

V: TRBV7-2
J: TRBJ1-2
CDR3: ASAQRGRRYGYT

V: TRBV19
J: TRBJ2-6
CDR3: ASSSGTAFSGANVLT

V: TRBV18
J: TRBJ2-6
CDR3: ASSSRASSGANVLT

V: TRBV5-1
J: TRBJ1-1
CDR3: ASSARDRGTQAF